The present T cell receptor beta chain was sequenced within a study of OX40 agonist ivuxolimab in advanced cancers. Turning to the study itself: The dose of intravenous ivuxolimab that patients received every 2 weeks ranged from 0.01 to 10 mg/kg. Those treated in dose escalation had hepatocellular carcinoma, melanoma, renal cell cancer or head and neck cancer. Broader study findings: Relative to CD4+ cells, CD8+ T cells on average had more expanded clones.

In regard to this clone: Its specificity is not known.

V was clipped by 2 bases and J by 1 base, with 9 bases between them. The V gene's germline CDR1 is MNHEY and CDR2 SMNVEV (reference sequence). CDR3 length: 15 amino acids. The table came from immunoSEQ multiplex PCR; TCRdb's copy has only in-frame clones and leaves some out. The table shows tens of thousands of clones, with around four fifths occurring only once. This clonotype originated in an adult with an advanced solid tumor such as melanoma, head and neck, liver or kidney cancer. Material: CD4+ or CD8+ T cells sorted from blood, obtained in a trial of the OX40 agonist ivuxolimab. The gene calls are TRBV27 and TRBJ2-1; a weak D match, TRBD1 (5 bases). As DNA, the CDR3 is TGTGCCAGCAGTTTAGCAGGGAATTCCTACAATGAGCAGTTCTTC. It yields the protein CASSLAGNSYNEQFF.